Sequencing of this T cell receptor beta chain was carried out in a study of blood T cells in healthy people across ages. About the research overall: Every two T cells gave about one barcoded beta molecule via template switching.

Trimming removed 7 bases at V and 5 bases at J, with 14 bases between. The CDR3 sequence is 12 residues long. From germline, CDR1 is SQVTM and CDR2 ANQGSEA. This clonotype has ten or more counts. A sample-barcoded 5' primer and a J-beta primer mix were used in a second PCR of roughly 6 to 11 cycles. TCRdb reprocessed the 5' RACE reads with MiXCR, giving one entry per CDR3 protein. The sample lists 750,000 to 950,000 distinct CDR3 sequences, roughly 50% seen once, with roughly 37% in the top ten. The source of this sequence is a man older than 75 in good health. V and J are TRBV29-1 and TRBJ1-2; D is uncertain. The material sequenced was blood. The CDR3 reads CSDDSARYGYTF. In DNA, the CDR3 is TGCAGCGACGACTCGGCGAGGTATGGCTACACCTTC.